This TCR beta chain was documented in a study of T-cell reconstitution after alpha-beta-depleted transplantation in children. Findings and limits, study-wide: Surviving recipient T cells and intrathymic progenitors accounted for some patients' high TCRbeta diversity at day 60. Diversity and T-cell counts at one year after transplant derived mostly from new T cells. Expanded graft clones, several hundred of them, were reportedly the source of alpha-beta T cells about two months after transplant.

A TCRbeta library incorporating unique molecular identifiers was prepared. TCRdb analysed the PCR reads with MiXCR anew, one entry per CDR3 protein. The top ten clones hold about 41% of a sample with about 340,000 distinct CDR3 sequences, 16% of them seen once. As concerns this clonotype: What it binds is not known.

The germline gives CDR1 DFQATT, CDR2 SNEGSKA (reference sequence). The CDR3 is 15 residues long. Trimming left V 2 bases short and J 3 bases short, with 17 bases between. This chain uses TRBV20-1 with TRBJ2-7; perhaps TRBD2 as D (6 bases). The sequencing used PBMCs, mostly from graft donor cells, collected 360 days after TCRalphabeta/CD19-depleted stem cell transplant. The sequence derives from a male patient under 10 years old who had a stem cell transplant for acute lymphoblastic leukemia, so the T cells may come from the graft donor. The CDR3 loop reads CSARSPSSGFYEQYF. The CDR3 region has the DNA TGCAGTGCTAGATCCCCCAGCAGCGGGTTCTACGAGCAGTACTTC.